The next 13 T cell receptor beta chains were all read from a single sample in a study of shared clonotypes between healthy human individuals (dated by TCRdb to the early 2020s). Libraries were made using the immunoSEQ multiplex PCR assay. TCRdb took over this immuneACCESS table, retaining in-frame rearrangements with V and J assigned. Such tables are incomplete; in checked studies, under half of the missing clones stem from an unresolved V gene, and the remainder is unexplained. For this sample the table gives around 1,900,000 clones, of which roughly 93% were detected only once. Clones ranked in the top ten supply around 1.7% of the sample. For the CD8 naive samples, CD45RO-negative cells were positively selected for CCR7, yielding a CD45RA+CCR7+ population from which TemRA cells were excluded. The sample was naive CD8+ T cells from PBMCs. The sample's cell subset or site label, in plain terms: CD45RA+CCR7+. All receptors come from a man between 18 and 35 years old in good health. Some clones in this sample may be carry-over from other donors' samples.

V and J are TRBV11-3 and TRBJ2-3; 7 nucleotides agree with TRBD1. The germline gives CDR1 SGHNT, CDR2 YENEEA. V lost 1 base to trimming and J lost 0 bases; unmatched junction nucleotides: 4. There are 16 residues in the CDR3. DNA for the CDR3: TGTGCCAGCAGCTTAGCAGGGACAGAGAGCACAGATACGCAGTATTTT. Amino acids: CASSLAGTESTDTQYF.

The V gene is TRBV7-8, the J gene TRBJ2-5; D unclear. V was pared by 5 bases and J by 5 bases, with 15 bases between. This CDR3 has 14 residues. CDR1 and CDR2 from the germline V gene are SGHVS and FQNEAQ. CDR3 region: CASSPRNPKETQYF. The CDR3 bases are TGTGCCAGCAGCCCCCGGAACCCTAAGGAGACCCAGTACTTC.

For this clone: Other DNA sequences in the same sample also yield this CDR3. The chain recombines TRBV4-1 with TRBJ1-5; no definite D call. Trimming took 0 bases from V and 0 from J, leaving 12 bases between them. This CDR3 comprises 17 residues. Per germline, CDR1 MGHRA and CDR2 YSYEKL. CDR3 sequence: CASSQDGTAYSNQPQHF. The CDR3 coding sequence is TGCGCCAGCAGCCAAGATGGTACAGCTTATAGCAATCAGCCCCAGCATTTT.

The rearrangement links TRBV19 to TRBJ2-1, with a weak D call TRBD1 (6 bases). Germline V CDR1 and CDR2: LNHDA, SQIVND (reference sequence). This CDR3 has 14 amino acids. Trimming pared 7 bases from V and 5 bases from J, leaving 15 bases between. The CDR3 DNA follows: TGTGCCAGTAATACAGGGTCACGGGACAATGAGCAGTTCTTC. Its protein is CASNTGSRDNEQFF. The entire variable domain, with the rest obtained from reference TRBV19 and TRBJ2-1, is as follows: DGGITQSPKYLFRKEGQNVTLSCEQNLNHDAMYWYRQDPGQGLRLIYYSQIVNDFQKGDIAEGYSVSREKKESFPLTVTSAQKNPTAFYLCASNTGSRDNEQFFGPGTRLTVL.

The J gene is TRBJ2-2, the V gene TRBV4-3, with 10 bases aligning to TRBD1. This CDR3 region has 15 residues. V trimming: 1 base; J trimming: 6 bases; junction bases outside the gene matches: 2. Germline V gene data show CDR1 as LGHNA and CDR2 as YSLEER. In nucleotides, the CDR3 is TGCGCCAGCAGCCAAGTAGGGACAGGGGCCGGGGAGCTGTTTTTT. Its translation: CASSQVGTGAGELFF.

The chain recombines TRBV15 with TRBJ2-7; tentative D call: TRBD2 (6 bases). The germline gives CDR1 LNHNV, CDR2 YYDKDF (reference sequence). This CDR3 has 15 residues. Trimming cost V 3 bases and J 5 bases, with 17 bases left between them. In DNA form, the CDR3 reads TGTGCCACCAGCAGGGTGGTCGGGAGCTTAGACGAGCAGTACTTC. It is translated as CATSRVVGSLDEQYF.

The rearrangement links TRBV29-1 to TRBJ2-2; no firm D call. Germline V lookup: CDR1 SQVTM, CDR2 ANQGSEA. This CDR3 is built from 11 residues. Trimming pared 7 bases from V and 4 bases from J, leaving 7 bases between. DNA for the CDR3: TGCAGCGGGTGGGGCACCGGGGAGCTGTTTTTT. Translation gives CSGWGTGELFF.

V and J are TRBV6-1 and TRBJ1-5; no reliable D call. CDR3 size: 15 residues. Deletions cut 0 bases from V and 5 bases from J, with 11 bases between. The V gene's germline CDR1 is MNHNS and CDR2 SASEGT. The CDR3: CASSEALASYQPQHF. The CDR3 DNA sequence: TGTGCCAGCAGTGAAGCGTTAGCTAGTTATCAGCCCCAGCATTTT.

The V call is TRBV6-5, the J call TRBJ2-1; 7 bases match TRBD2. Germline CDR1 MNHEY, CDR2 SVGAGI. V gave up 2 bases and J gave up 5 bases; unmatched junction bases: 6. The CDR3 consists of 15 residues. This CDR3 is CASSYGPSGNNEQFF. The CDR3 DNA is TGTGCCAGCAGTTACGGTCCTAGCGGAAACAATGAGCAGTTCTTC.

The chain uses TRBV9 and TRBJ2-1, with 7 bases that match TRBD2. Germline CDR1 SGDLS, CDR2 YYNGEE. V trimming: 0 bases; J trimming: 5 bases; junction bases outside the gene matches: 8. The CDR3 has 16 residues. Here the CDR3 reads CASSVAGASGNNEQFF. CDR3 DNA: TGTGCCAGCAGCGTAGCTGGGGCTAGCGGAAACAATGAGCAGTTCTTC.

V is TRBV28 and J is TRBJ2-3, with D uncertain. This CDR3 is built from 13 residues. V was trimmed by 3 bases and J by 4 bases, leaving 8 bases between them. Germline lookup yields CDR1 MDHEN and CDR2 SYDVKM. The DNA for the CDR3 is TGTGCCAGCAGTTTTTTATACTCAGATACGCAGTATTTT. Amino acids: CASSFLYSDTQYF.

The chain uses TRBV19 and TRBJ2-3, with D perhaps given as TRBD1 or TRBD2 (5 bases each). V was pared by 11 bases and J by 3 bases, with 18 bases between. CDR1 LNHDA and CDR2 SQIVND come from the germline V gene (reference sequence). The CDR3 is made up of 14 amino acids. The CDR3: CARRDRRTTDTQYF. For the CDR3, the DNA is TGTGCCCGACGGGACCGCAGAACTACAGATACGCAGTATTTT.

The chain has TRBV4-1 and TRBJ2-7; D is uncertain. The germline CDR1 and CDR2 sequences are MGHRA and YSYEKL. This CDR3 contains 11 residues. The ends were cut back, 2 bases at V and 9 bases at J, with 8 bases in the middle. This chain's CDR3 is CASSQSWMQYF. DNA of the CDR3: TGCGCCAGCAGCCAATCTTGGATGCAGTACTTC.